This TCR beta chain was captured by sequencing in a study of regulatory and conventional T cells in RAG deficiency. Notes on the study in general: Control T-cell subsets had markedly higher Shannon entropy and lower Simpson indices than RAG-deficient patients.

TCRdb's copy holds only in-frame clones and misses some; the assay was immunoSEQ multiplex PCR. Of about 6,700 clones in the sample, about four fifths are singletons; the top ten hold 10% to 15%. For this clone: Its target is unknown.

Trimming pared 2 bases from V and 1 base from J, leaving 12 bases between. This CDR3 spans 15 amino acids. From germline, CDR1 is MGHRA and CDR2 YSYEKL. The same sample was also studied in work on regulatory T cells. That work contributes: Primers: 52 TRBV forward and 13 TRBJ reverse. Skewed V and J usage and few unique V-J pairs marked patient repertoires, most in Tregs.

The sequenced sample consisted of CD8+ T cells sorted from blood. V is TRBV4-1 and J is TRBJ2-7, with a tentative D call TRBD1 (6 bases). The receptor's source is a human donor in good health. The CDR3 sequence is CASSQSRTASYEQYF. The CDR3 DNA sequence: TGCGCCAGCAGCCAATCGCGGACAGCTTCCTACGAGCAGTACTTC.